The 31 T cell receptor beta chains presented below share a single source sample, sequenced in a study of shared clonotypes between healthy human individuals. Only in-frame clones appear in the TCRdb table, and some are missing; sequencing was by immunoSEQ multiplex PCR. The repertoire holds about 2 million clones, roughly 94% seen once, with 0.13% in the top ten. Sequenced material: naive CD4+ T cells sorted from blood. The subset: CD45RA+ positively selected. The receptors originated from a man younger than 35 in good health.

This chain uses TRBV11-1 with TRBJ2-3, with unresolved D. Germline CDR1 reads SGHAT; CDR2 reads FQDESV (reference sequence). V was clipped by 5 bases and J by 0 bases, with 9 bases between them. The CDR3 extends over 14 amino acids. CDR3 loop: CASSPGASTDTQYF. CDR3 nucleotides: TGTGCCAGCAGCCCCGGAGCTAGCACAGATACGCAGTATTTT.

The chain employs TRBV4-1 and TRBJ2-7; 9 nucleotides agree with TRBD1. This CDR3 region has 14 residues. Germline V lookup: CDR1 MGHRA, CDR2 YSYEKL. With 4 bases clipped from V and 2 bases from J, the junction kept 3 bases outside the gene matches. CDR3 protein: CASSPGDRAYEQYF. CDR3 DNA sequence: TGCGCCAGCAGCCCTGGGGACAGGGCCTACGAGCAGTACTTC.

The chain combines TRBV7-2 with TRBJ2-5; 9 bases line up with TRBD2. Germline loops: CDR1 SGHTA, CDR2 FQGNSA. The junction had 6 bases not matched to a gene; V was cut back by 5 bases and J by 2 bases. The CDR3 loop spans 15 amino acids. The chain's CDR3 is CASSRGLAGQETQYF. As DNA, the CDR3 is TGTGCCAGCAGCCGTGGGCTAGCGGGACAAGAGACCCAGTACTTC.

In nucleotides, the CDR3 is TGTGCCAGCAGCCAAGATAGGGGACAGATAGGCAATGAGCAGTTCTTC. Encoded protein: CASSQDRGQIGNEQFF. This chain links TRBV4-2 with TRBJ2-1; 7 bases agree with TRBD1. The CDR3 length is 16 residues. Trimming cost V 0 bases and J 6 bases; bases outside gene matches: 8. Germline assignment: CDR1 LGHNA and CDR2 YNFKEQ.

The chain is built from TRBV5-1 and TRBJ2-3, with 12 bases matching TRBD2. Germline-derived CDR1 and CDR2 are SGHRS and YFSETQ. The ends lost 4 bases at V and 14 bases at J; junction bases unmatched: 20. The CDR3 covers 17 residues. CDR3 amino acids: CASSQTMTEASGRAGYF. Written as DNA, the CDR3 is TGCGCCAGCAGCCAAACAATGACCGAAGCTAGCGGGAGGGCCGGGTATTTT. Full variable domain (missing parts from reference TRBV5-1 and TRBJ2-3): KAGVTQTPRYLIKTRGQQVTLSCSPISGHRSVSWYQQTPGQGLQFLFEYFSETQRNKGNFPGRFSGRQFSNSRSEMNVSTLELGDSALYLCASSQTMTEASGRAGYFGPGTRLTVL.

This clone came up once. The chain carries TRBV2 and TRBJ2-7; the D gene is possibly TRBD2 (6 bases). Germline V lookup: CDR1 SNHLY, CDR2 FYNNEI. The ends were cut back, 6 bases at V and 2 bases at J, with 14 bases in the middle. This CDR3 comprises 14 residues. This chain's CDR3 is CASSKLALAYEQYF. The CDR3 DNA is TGTGCCAGCAGCAAGCTAGCGTTAGCCTACGAGCAGTACTTC.

This clone was seen once. V and J are TRBV5-1 and TRBJ2-5; D possibly corresponds to TRBD2 (6 bases). V was cut by 0 bases and J by 6 bases, with 15 bases left in between. CDR1 is SGHRS, CDR2 YFSETQ, per germline. The CDR3 loop spans 15 amino acids. The CDR3 coding sequence is TGCGCCAGCAGCTTGGAGGCAGGGACTTTGAAGACCCAGTACTTC. Translating it yields CASSLEAGTLKTQYF.

This clone was detected once. V usage is TRBV2 and J usage is TRBJ1-5; TRBD1 agrees at 7 bases. After removal of 10 bases from V and 3 bases from J, the junction contained 6 bases not matched to a gene. The length of the CDR3 is 13 residues. Germline lookup yields CDR1 SNHLY and CDR2 FYNNEI. The CDR3 reads CATTTGYNQPQHF. DNA of the CDR3: TGTGCCACGACGACAGGGTACAATCAGCCCCAGCATTTT. Looking up the rest from reference TRBV2 and TRBJ1-5 gives the full variable domain: EPEVTQTPSHQVTQMGQEVILRCVPISNHLYFYWYRQILGQKVEFLVSFYNNEISEKSEIFDDQFSVERPDGSNFTLKIRSTKLEDSAMYFCATTTGYNQPQHFGDGTRLSIL.

V and J are TRBV2 and TRBJ2-7; a possible D gene is TRBD2 (6 bases). The V end was cut by 8 bases, the J end by 4 bases, with 15 bases between. CDR3 size: 13 residues. Germline CDR1 is SNHLY and CDR2 is FYNNEI. CDR3 nucleotide sequence: TGTGCCAGCGGTTTGGGTGGGGGGTACGAGCAGTACTTC. It codes for CASGLGGGYEQYF. Filled out from reference TRBV2 and TRBJ2-7, the complete variable domain reads EPEVTQTPSHQVTQMGQEVILRCVPISNHLYFYWYRQILGQKVEFLVSFYNNEISEKSEIFDDQFSVERPDGSNFTLKIRSTKLEDSAMYFCASGLGGGYEQYFGPGTRLTVT.

The J gene is TRBJ2-2, the V gene TRBV7-9; D is undetermined. The V end was cut by 4 bases, the J end by 6 bases, with 6 bases between. CDR1 and CDR2 (germline): SEHNR, FQNEAQ (reference sequence). The CDR3 is 12 residues long. The CDR3 spells CASSSPAGELFF. The CDR3 DNA sequence: TGTGCCAGCAGCTCGCCAGCCGGGGAGCTGTTTTTT.

This clone is a singleton in its sample. The V call is TRBV6-5, the J call TRBJ1-5, with TRBD1 identical over 9 bases. The V gene's germline CDR1 is MNHEY and CDR2 SVGAGI. There are 15 residues in the CDR3. V trimming: 2 bases; J trimming: 4 bases; junction bases outside the gene matches: 3. CDR3 in DNA: TGTGCCAGCAGTTACGGACAGGGGTTGAATCAGCCCCAGCATTTT. Its translation is CASSYGQGLNQPQHF.

As concerns this clone: The junction differs from germline at one of its ends, possibly a read error. V usage is TRBV20-1 and J usage is TRBJ1-2; D remains unclear. This CDR3 has 11 residues. Per the germline V gene, CDR1 is DFQATT and CDR2 is SNEGSKA (reference sequence). The CDR3 nucleotides read TGCAGTGCTAGAGAGGATGCGGGGTGGATCTTC. Translated, it gives CSAREDAGWIF.

The DNA for the CDR3 is TGTGCCTGGAGTGTAGGGACCCACGGTGAAAAACTGTTTTTT. Protein: CAWSVGTHGEKLFF. This rearrangement joins TRBV30 to TRBJ1-4; D perhaps matches TRBD1 (5 bases). V dropped 0 bases and J dropped 7 bases, with 12 bases sitting between them. Germline lookup yields CDR1 GTSNPN and CDR2 SVGIG (reference sequence). The CDR3 is 14 residues long.

This chain links TRBV28 with TRBJ2-2, with D uncertain. Germline assignment: CDR1 MDHEN and CDR2 SYDVKM. This CDR3 has 14 amino acids. Trimming pared 2 bases from V and 3 bases from J, leaving 7 bases between. CDR3 loop: CASSLVVHTGELFF. CDR3 DNA sequence: TGTGCCAGCAGTTTAGTTGTCCACACCGGGGAGCTGTTTTTT.

This rearrangement joins TRBV28 to TRBJ1-6, with D possibly being TRBD1 (6 bases). CDR1 and CDR2 (germline): MDHEN, SYDVKM. The CDR3 is 17 residues long. With 3 bases removed from V and 6 bases from J, the gap between germline ends came to 18 bases. For the CDR3, the DNA is TGTGCCAGCAGTTTCCCCCAACAGGGTAGTTCTAATTCACCCCTCCACTTT. Translation: CASSFPQQGSSNSPLHF.

V gene TRBV7-9 combines with J gene TRBJ2-3, with no clear D. Trimming stripped 1 base from V and 7 bases from J, with 6 bases between. There are 12 residues in the CDR3. Germline CDR1 reads SEHNR; CDR2 reads FQNEAQ (reference sequence). The CDR3 loop reads CASSLEVNTQYF. The CDR3 DNA follows: TGTGCCAGCAGCTTAGAAGTTAATACGCAGTATTTT.

On this clone: The sample carries other DNA sequences with the same CDR3. CDR3 sequence reads: CASSSTGISYEQYF. The CDR3 nucleotides read TGCGCCAGCAGCTCGACAGGGATTTCCTACGAGCAGTACTTC. V is TRBV5-1 and J is TRBJ2-7; 7 nucleotides line up with TRBD1. Germline values: CDR1 SGHRS, CDR2 YFSETQ. The CDR3 spans 14 residues. V lost 3 bases and J lost 1; bases outside the gene matches: 4.

The chain links TRBV18 to TRBJ2-7; D remains unclear. V was cut by 4 bases and J by 2 bases, with 12 bases left in between. Germline V gene lookup returns CDR1 KGHSH and CDR2 LQKENI. CDR3 size: 14 residues. This CDR3 reads CASSRNSEAYEQYF. CDR3 sequence (DNA): TGTGCCAGCTCACGGAACAGCGAAGCCTACGAGCAGTACTTC.

The chain combines TRBV18 with TRBJ1-2; 7 bases map to TRBD1. The V gene end was trimmed by 2 bases and the J gene end by 4 bases; junction bases not matched to a gene: 7. Germline CDR1 is KGHSH and CDR2 is LQKENI. The CDR3 contains 15 residues. CDR3: CASSPFRQGTYGYTF. CDR3 in DNA: TGTGCCAGCTCACCATTCCGACAGGGTACCTATGGCTACACCTTC.

The rearrangement uses TRBV4-3 and TRBJ2-1; tentatively, D is TRBD1 or TRBD2 (6 bases each). The length of the CDR3 is 13 residues. Germline assignment: CDR1 LGHNA and CDR2 YSLEER. V was clipped by 6 bases and J by 12 bases, with 18 bases between them. CDR3 amino acids: CASRAGQKQGQFF. CDR3 coding DNA: TGCGCCAGCAGGGCGGGACAAAAACAAGGGCAGTTCTTC.

The CDR3 here is CATRGSTSGVSSYEQYF. CDR3 DNA sequence: TGTGCCACCAGGGGTTCCACCTCAGGGGTAAGCTCCTACGAGCAGTACTTC. The V and J genes are TRBV10-3 and TRBJ2-7; possibly TRBD1 for D (6 bases). CDR1 is ENHRY and CDR2 is SYGVKD in the germline V gene. The CDR3 length is 17 residues. The V end lost 10 bases, the J end lost 0 bases, and 25 bases lay between the germline ends.

J is TRBJ2-2 and V is TRBV11-2; 7 positions agree with TRBD1. The CDR3 totals 15 residues. CDR1 is SGHAT and CDR2 is FQNNGV in the germline V gene. J was trimmed by 7 bases and V by 2 bases; bases with no gene match: 7. For the CDR3, the DNA is TGTGCCAGCAGCTTAATACAGGGGTTCCTCGGGGAGCTGTTTTTT. Translation: CASSLIQGFLGELFF. The entire variable domain, with the rest obtained from reference TRBV11-2 and TRBJ2-2, is as follows: EAGVAQSPRYKIIEKRQSVAFWCNPISGHATLYWYQQILGQGPKLLIQFQNNGVVDDSQLPKDRFSAERLKGVDSTLKIQPAKLEDSAVYLCASSLIQGFLGELFFGEGSRLTVL.

This chain joins TRBV6-1 and TRBJ1-3, with a possible D match to TRBD1 (6 bases). The length of the CDR3 is 14 residues. The V end lost 6 bases, the J end lost 4 bases, and 13 bases lay between the germline ends. Per the germline V gene, CDR1 is MNHNS and CDR2 is SASEGT. DNA of the CDR3: TGTGCCAGCAGGGACACAGGGATCGGAAACACCATATATTTT. This encodes CASRDTGIGNTIYF.

This rearrangement joins TRBV4-1 to TRBJ2-7; 9 nucleotides match TRBD1. V gave up 3 bases and J gave up 0 bases; unmatched junction bases: 6. The CDR3 has 16 residues. Germline CDR1 reads MGHRA; CDR2 reads YSYEKL. The DNA of the CDR3 is TGCGCCAGCAGCCATAAGACAGGGGGGACCTCCTACGAGCAGTACTTC. Its protein is CASSHKTGGTSYEQYF.

The chain has TRBV6-5 and TRBJ1-1; 10 bases align to TRBD1. CDR3 length equals 13 residues. V was clipped by 6 bases and J by 11 bases; unmatched bases: 9. CDR1 is MNHEY and CDR2 is SVGAGI in the germline V gene. The DNA of the CDR3 is TGTGCCAGCAGCCGACAGGGGGCGAGTGTCGCTTTCTTT. Amino acids: CASSRQGASVAFF.

This CDR3 is CAWRGLLAGGAFF. The CDR3, as DNA: TGTGCCTGGAGGGGATTGCTAGCCGGTGGAGCTTTCTTT. V and J are TRBV30 and TRBJ1-1; D not certain. The V and J ends lost 3 bases and 10 bases respectively, with 18 bases between them. Germline CDR1 GTSNPN, CDR2 SVGIG (reference sequence). CDR3 length: 13 amino acids.

The chain recombines TRBV7-2 with TRBJ1-3, with 8 bases matching TRBD1. The CDR3 loop spans 16 amino acids. Germline V CDR1 and CDR2: SGHTA, FQGNSA. Trimming cost V 5 bases and J 7 bases; bases outside gene matches: 13. The CDR3 sequence is CASSPRTGFLGNTIYF. CDR3 DNA sequence: TGTGCCAGCAGCCCGAGGACAGGGTTTCTCGGGAACACCATATATTTT.

Many counts were recorded for this clone. The chain links TRBV6-1 to TRBJ2-7; 8 positions match TRBD1. CDR3 length: 12 amino acids. The V segment lost 6 bases and the J segment 6 bases; nucleotides outside the gene matches: 4. From germline, CDR1 is MNHNS and CDR2 SASEGT. The CDR3 sequence: CASSPQGGEQYF. CDR3 DNA sequence: TGTGCCAGCAGCCCACAGGGGGGCGAGCAGTACTTC.

V is TRBV6-1 and J is TRBJ2-1; D gene ambiguous. Between the trimmed V and J ends, which lost 1 base and 0 bases, there was a span of 10 bases. Germline-derived CDR1 and CDR2 are MNHNS and SASEGT. CDR3 size: 16 residues. Written as DNA, the CDR3 is TGTGCCAGCAGTGAAGAGGTTATGAGCTCCTACAATGAGCAGTTCTTC. Translating gives CASSEEVMSSYNEQFF.

A single count supports this clone. The rearrangement joins TRBV5-1 to TRBJ1-2; the match to TRBD1 covers 8 bases. Losses at the gene ends were 9 bases for V and 1 base for J; bases not matched to a gene: 8. Per the germline V gene, CDR1 is SGHRS and CDR2 is YFSETQ. The CDR3 covers 14 residues. Here the CDR3 DNA reads TGCGCCACACGTCCGGGACAGGATAACTATGGCTACACCTTC. Its protein product is CATRPGQDNYGYTF. The full variable domain, completed using reference TRBV5-1 and TRBJ1-2, is KAGVTQTPRYLIKTRGQQVTLSCSPISGHRSVSWYQQTPGQGLQFLFEYFSETQRNKGNFPGRFSGRQFSNSRSEMNVSTLELGDSALYLCATRPGQDNYGYTFGSGTRLTVV.

The genes are TRBV2 and TRBJ2-7, with 7 positions matching TRBD2. V lost 6 bases, J lost 7 bases, and 9 bases stayed unmatched. The CDR3 extends over 13 amino acids. Germline-derived CDR1 and CDR2 are SNHLY and FYNNEI. DNA for the CDR3: TGTGCCAGCAGCCTAGCGGACCTGGGAGAGCAGTACTTC. Translated, it gives CASSLADLGEQYF.